Each of the 10 T cell receptor beta chains below was sequenced from the same sample in a study of blood T cells in healthy people across ages. Then a second PCR, running roughly 7 to 11 cycles, was carried out with a sample-barcoded 5' primer and a J-beta primer mix. TCRdb reprocessed the 5' RACE reads with MiXCR, giving one entry per CDR3 protein. Altogether hundreds of thousands of distinct CDR3 sequences are present, 58% being singletons, with the ten largest covering 22%. Specimen: blood. These receptors were collected from a man aged 25-40 years in good health.

The chain couples TRBV5-1 to TRBJ1-5; no reliable D call. This CDR3 spans 16 amino acids. Trimming shortened V by 0 bases and J by 2 bases, and 12 bases separated the two germline ends. Germline CDR1 is SGHRS and CDR2 is YFSETQ. The CDR3 DNA reads TGCGCCAGCAGCTTGGATGGGAATTCGGGCAATCAGCCCCAGCATTTT. This gives the protein CASSLDGNSGNQPQHF. Drawing the rest from reference TRBV5-1 and TRBJ1-5, the complete variable domain is KAGVTQTPRYLIKTRGQQVTLSCSPISGHRSVSWYQQTPGQGLQFLFEYFSETQRNKGNFPGRFSGRQFSNSRSEMNVSTLELGDSALYLCASSLDGNSGNQPQHFGDGTRLSIL.

This chain joins TRBV7-6 and TRBJ2-1, with 9 bases identical to TRBD1. Trimming took 2 bases from V and 8 from J; bases not matched to a gene: 4. The CDR3 sequence is 14 residues long. Germline assignment: CDR1 SGHVS and CDR2 FNYEAQ. The CDR3: CASSLWDRDHEQFF. The CDR3 coding sequence is TGTGCCAGCAGCTTATGGGACAGGGATCATGAGCAGTTCTTC.

The CDR3 here is CASSRGQGGRSNQPQHF. The CDR3 DNA sequence: TGTGCCAGCAGTAGGGGACAGGGAGGAAGGAGCAATCAGCCCCAGCATTTT. This chain joins TRBV28 and TRBJ1-5, with 9 bases lining up with TRBD1. The germline V gene has CDR1 MDHEN and CDR2 SYDVKM. Unmatched junction bases numbered 9, after V lost 5 bases and J lost 1 base. The CDR3 covers 17 residues.

The chain uses TRBV12-3 or TRBV12-4 and TRBJ2-4; D is possibly TRBD2 (6 bases). TRBJ2-7 matches the DNA end more closely, so the J call is doubtful. The CDR3 length is 14 residues. The CDR3: CASRYTGTLSEQYF. CDR3 in DNA: TGTGCCAGCAGATATACCGGGACTTTAAGCGAGCAGTACTTC.

In its sample, this clonotype was seen a few times. The chain combines TRBV5-5 with TRBJ2-7; D gene ambiguous. Trimming took off 1 base at V and 2 bases at J, with 7 bases between the two ends. The CDR3 runs to 13 residues. The germline V gene encodes CDR1 SGHKS and CDR2 YYEKEE (reference sequence). The CDR3 nucleotides read TGTGCCAGCAGCTTGAACAGTGCCTACGAGCAGTACTTC. It specifies CASSLNSAYEQYF.

This chain joins TRBV29-1 and TRBJ2-1; a possible D gene is TRBD2 (5 bases). The CDR3 is 15 amino acids. V was trimmed by 4 bases and J by 4 bases, leaving 17 bases between them. Germline lookup yields CDR1 SQVTM and CDR2 ANQGSEA. The CDR3 DNA is TGCAGCGTTGTCCCTAGACGAGCGGTGTACAATGAGCAGTTCTTC. Its protein is CSVVPRRAVYNEQFF.

The chain joins TRBV7-2 to TRBJ1-1, with D uncertain. The CDR3 is made up of 16 amino acids. The V and J ends lost 2 bases and 0 bases respectively, with 13 bases between them. Germline lookup yields CDR1 SGHTA and CDR2 FQGNSA. The CDR3 bases are TGTGCCAGCAGCTTAACACCCGGGGTTTTGAACACTGAAGCTTTCTTT. This encodes CASSLTPGVLNTEAFF.

This clonotype was seen at least ten times. V is TRBV20-1 and J is TRBJ2-3; 12 positions agree with TRBD2. This CDR3 region has 15 residues. Germline assignment: CDR1 DFQATT and CDR2 SNEGSKA (reference sequence). Trimming removed 5 bases from V and 4 bases from J; junction bases left unmatched: 7. The chain's CDR3 is CSASKTSGRSDTQYF. The CDR3 nucleotides read TGCAGTGCTTCTAAGACTAGCGGGAGATCAGATACGCAGTATTTT.

This clonotype was counted only a few times. The chain has TRBV7-2 and TRBJ2-7; no reliable D call. Trimming stripped 3 bases from V and 0 bases from J, with 12 bases between. This CDR3 has 15 residues. Germline V gives CDR1 SGHTA, CDR2 FQGNSA. As DNA, the CDR3 is TGTGCCAGCAGCTTGTCTTCAGTGAGCTCCTACGAGCAGTACTTC. Its protein product is CASSLSSVSSYEQYF. Full variable domain (rest looked up from reference TRBV7-2 and TRBJ2-7): GAGVSQSPSNKVTEKGKDVELRCDPISGHTALYWYRQSLGQGLEFLIYFQGNSAPDKSGLPSDRFSAERTGGSVSTLTIQRTQQEDSAVYLCASSLSSVSSYEQYFGPGTRLTVT.

This chain uses TRBV4-3 with TRBJ2-7; the match to TRBD1 covers 7 bases. The CDR3 has 13 residues. Germline CDR1 is LGHNA and CDR2 is YSLEER. With V trimmed by 4 bases and J by 5 bases, 5 bases remained unmatched. CDR3 sequence: CASSRQQGHEQYF. The CDR3 bases are TGCGCCAGCAGCCGACAACAGGGGCACGAGCAGTACTTC.